What follows describes a single TCR beta chain. The data belong to a study of cytomegalovirus exposure and HLA in healthy donors. This CDR3 region has 17 residues. In germline, CDR1 is SGHVS, CDR2 FQNEAQ. Trimming cost V 6 bases and J 5 bases; bases outside gene matches: 14. The PCR was carried out with 60 Vbeta primers and 13 Jbeta primers. TCRdb keeps only in-frame clones here, not all; method: immunoSEQ multiplex PCR. This table holds about 130,000 clones, about 8.5% found once. This TCR was sampled from a man aged 40-49 years in good health and CMV-seronegative. This chain links TRBV7-8 with TRBJ2-3; 10 nucleotides align to TRBD2. The sample taken for sequencing was PBMCs. CDR3 bases: TGTGCCAGCAGAGATTTTTCTAAAGCGGGGGGGAGAGATACGCAGTATTTT. It specifies CASRDFSKAGGRDTQYF. Based on the CDR3 plus reference TRBV7-8 and TRBJ2-3, the full variable domain is GAGVSQSPRYKVAKRGQDVALRCDPISGHVSLFWYQQALGQGPEFLTYFQNEAQLDKSGLPSDRFFAERPEGSVSTLKIQRTQQEDSAVYLCASRDFSKAGGRDTQYFGPGTRLTVL.